The entry below gives a single TCR beta chain sequence along with its context. Original analysis: Amplifying reference gene primers gave estimates of nucleated cell counts. Sequencing was performed with immunoSEQ multiplex PCR; in TCRdb, only in-frame clones are kept and a portion is missing. V and J calls and clone size are given by that table; D and trimming were obtained from the DNA. The sample has about 270,000 clones; more than 75% are singletons. Trimming took off 4 bases at V and 5 bases at J, with 12 bases between the two ends. Germline values: CDR1 LGHDT, CDR2 YNNKEL (reference sequence). The CDR3 has 13 amino acids. This sample was included in a study of blood T cell repertoires in COVID-19. The wider study: COVID-19 samples from acute and convalescent phases originated in the United States, Italy and Spain. PBMCs, B-cell-depleted T cells, or T cells provided the cDNA or gDNA that made up the material.

This chain links TRBV3-1 (or the pseudogene TRBV3-2) with TRBJ2-7; possibly TRBD1 for D (6 bases). This clonotype was sampled from a man aged 40-49 years with active or convalescent COVID-19. Sequencing was performed on peripheral blood. The CDR3 nucleotides are TGTGCCAGCAGCCGCCTACAGGGCAACGAGCAGTACTTC. It specifies CASSRLQGNEQYF.